Sequencing of this T cell receptor beta chain was carried out in a study of blood T cell repertoires in COVID-19. Background on the study: Acute and convalescent COVID-19 specimens originated in the United States, Italy and Spain. T cells, B-cell-depleted T cells, or PBMCs supplied cDNA or gDNA.

In the original processing: Amplification of reference gene primers was used by the study to estimate nucleated cell counts. This table comes from immunoSEQ multiplex PCR, and its TCRdb copy is limited to in-frame clones, with some not included. V and J calls and clone size are given by that table; D and trimming were obtained from the DNA. The sample has fewer than 150,000 clones, 84% seen once; the top ten hold approximately 12%. Germline-derived CDR1 and CDR2 are SGHRS and YFSETQ. Trimming took 6 bases from V and 7 from J, leaving 16 bases between them. CDR3 length: 13 amino acids. The gene calls are TRBV5-1 and TRBJ2-5; TRBD2 might be the D (5 bases). Sample: peripheral blood. The TCR comes from a woman aged 25 to 39 who had recovered from COVID-19. CDR3 in DNA: TGCGCCAGCAACCCCGGGGTTGACGGGACCCAGTACTTC. As protein: CASNPGVDGTQYF. Based on the CDR3 plus reference TRBV5-1 and TRBJ2-5, the full variable domain is KAGVTQTPRYLIKTRGQQVTLSCSPISGHRSVSWYQQTPGQGLQFLFEYFSETQRNKGNFPGRFSGRQFSNSRSEMNVSTLELGDSALYLCASNPGVDGTQYFGPGTRLLVL.